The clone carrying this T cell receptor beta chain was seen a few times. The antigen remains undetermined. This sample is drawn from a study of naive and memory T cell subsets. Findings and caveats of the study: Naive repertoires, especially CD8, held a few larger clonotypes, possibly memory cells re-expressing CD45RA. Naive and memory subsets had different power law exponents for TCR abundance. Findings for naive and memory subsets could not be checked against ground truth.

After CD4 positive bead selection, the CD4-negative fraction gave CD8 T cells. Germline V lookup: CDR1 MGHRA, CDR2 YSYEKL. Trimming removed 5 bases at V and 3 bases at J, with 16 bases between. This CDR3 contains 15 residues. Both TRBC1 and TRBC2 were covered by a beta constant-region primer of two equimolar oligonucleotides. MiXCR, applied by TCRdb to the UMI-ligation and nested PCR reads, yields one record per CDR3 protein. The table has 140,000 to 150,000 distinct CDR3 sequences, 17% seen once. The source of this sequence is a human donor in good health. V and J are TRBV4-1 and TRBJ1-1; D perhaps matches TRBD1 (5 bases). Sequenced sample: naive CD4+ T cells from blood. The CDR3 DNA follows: TGCGCCAGCAGCGGAAGGGCAGGGAGAGACACTGAAGCTTTCTTT. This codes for CASSGRAGRDTEAFF.